Here is one T cell receptor (beta chain) with its context. The antigen is unknown. V was clipped by 0 bases and J by 4 bases, with 16 bases between them. The CDR3 runs to 16 residues. Germline V gene sequence: CDR1 SGHNT, CDR2 YYREEE (reference sequence). This entry comes from a study of T cell responses to AZD1222 COVID-19 vaccine. Study-wide points: Nearly half of spike-specific TCRs reportedly target variant regions that are unmutated in the B.1.351 and B.1.1.7 variants. Samples come after the peak T cell response, not at day 14. The donor group comprised mostly white British people and more females; the analysis possibly underestimated clonal diversity.

The data were produced by immunoSEQ multiplex PCR, yet TCRdb's version contains in-frame clones alone and is incomplete. The table lists 95,000 to 110,000 clones, roughly 87% of them singletons. This clonotype originated in an adult who received the AZD1222 COVID-19 vaccine. The sequencing used peripheral blood, collected 28 days after the second AZD1222 dose. The V and J genes are TRBV5-4 and TRBJ1-2; D possibly corresponds to TRBD1 (5 bases). CDR3 loop: CASSLAGAARGYGYTF. The CDR3 nucleotides read TGTGCCAGCAGCTTGGCCGGGGCCGCAAGAGGCTATGGCTACACCTTC.